These T cell receptor beta chains were read from a single sample in a study of blood T cells in healthy people across ages. TCRdb ran MiXCR on the 5' RACE reads and lists one entry per CDR3 protein. The sample has roughly 800,000 distinct CDR3 sequences, about 26% seen once; the top ten hold about 3%. This sample was also put to use in a study of T cells of mothers and their children.

Material for sequencing was blood. Receptors were obtained from a boy between 5 and 17 years old in good health. Each CDR3 is given with its conserved first and last residue. A D gene is named only where the DNA matches it firmly. Rows give clone size only sometimes, using once, few, many, or a class for an expanded clone.

CDR3 protein: CASSEGQSSYEQYF
CDR3 DNA: TGTGCCAGCAGTGAGGGTCAGAGCTCCTACGAGCAGTACTTC
J gene: TRBJ2-7
clone size: many
V gene: TRBV6-1
D gene: -

CDR3 protein: CATSDWTRGVGQPQHF
CDR3 DNA: TGTGCCACCAGTGATTGGACTAGAGGGGTAGGTCAGCCCCAGCATTTT
J gene: TRBJ1-5
clone size: few
V gene: TRBV24-1
D gene: -

CDR3 protein: CASSPSRGSSYEQYF
CDR3 DNA: TGCGCCAGCAGCCCCTCCCGGGGGAGCTCCTACGAGCAGTACTTC
J gene: TRBJ2-7
clone size: -
V gene: TRBV4-1
D gene: -

CDR3 protein: CSVDRLSGETQYF
CDR3 DNA: TGCAGCGTAGACCGACTGTCCGGTGAGACCCAGTACTTC
J gene: TRBJ2-5
clone size: few
V gene: TRBV29-1
D gene: -

CDR3 protein: CASSYTVQVSSYEQYF
CDR3 DNA: TGTGCCAGCAGTTATACGGTTCAGGTGTCTTCCTACGAGCAGTACTTC
J gene: TRBJ2-7
clone size: few
V gene: TRBV6-5
D gene: -

CDR3 protein: CASSPAGGQPLSNEQFF
CDR3 DNA: TGTGCCAGCAGCCCTGCGGGGGGTCAACCACTTTCCAATGAGCAGTTCTTC
J gene: TRBJ2-1
clone size: -
V gene: TRBV4-2
D gene: TRBD2

CDR3 protein: CASSFGQGAQPQHF
CDR3 DNA: TGTGCCAGCAGTTTTGGACAGGGGGCTCAGCCCCAGCATTTT
J gene: TRBJ1-5
clone size: -
V gene: TRBV12-3/TRBV12-4
D gene: TRBD1

CDR3 protein: CASSVGGYAGELFF
CDR3 DNA: TGCGCCAGCAGTGTGGGGGGGTACGCCGGGGAGCTGTTTTTT
J gene: TRBJ2-2
clone size: -
V gene: TRBV10-2
D gene: TRBD2

CDR3 protein: CAWTFSEKLFF
CDR3 DNA: TGTGCCTGGACATTCTCTGAAAAACTGTTTTTT
J gene: TRBJ1-4
clone size: few
V gene: TRBV30
D gene: -

CDR3 protein: CSASLEFRETQYF
CDR3 DNA: TGCAGTGCGTCCCTAGAGTTCCGGGAGACCCAGTACTTC
J gene: TRBJ2-5
clone size: -
V gene: TRBV20-1
D gene: -

CDR3 protein: CASSAGDSTEAFF
CDR3 DNA: TGCGCCAGCAGCGCCGGGGATTCCACTGAAGCTTTCTTT
J gene: TRBJ1-1
clone size: -
V gene: TRBV5-1
D gene: -

CDR3 protein: CASTNRAGGETQYF
CDR3 DNA: TGTGCCAGCACCAACCGGGCGGGGGGCGAGACCCAGTACTTC
J gene: TRBJ2-5
clone size: many
V gene: TRBV12-3/TRBV12-4
D gene: TRBD2

CDR3 protein: CASSEKEGLYTEAFF
CDR3 DNA: TGTGCCAGCAGTGAAAAAGAGGGGTTGTACACTGAAGCTTTCTTT
J gene: TRBJ1-1
clone size: few
V gene: TRBV6-1
D gene: -

CDR3 protein: CASSFSGSTGSPLHF
CDR3 DNA: TGTGCCAGCAGCTTTTCCGGGAGCACTGGGTCACCCCTCCACTTT
J gene: TRBJ1-6
clone size: -
V gene: TRBV5-5
D gene: -

CDR3 protein: CASSFTGFGYEQYF
CDR3 DNA: TGCGCCAGCAGCTTCACAGGGTTTGGGTACGAGCAGTACTTC
J gene: TRBJ2-7
clone size: -
V gene: TRBV5-1
D gene: -

CDR3 protein: CATQGFQQETQYF
CDR3 DNA: TGTGCCACACAGGGTTTCCAACAAGAGACCCAGTACTTC
J gene: TRBJ2-5
clone size: many
V gene: TRBV10-3
D gene: -

CDR3 protein: CASSPPTGFNYGYTF
CDR3 DNA: TGTGCCAGCTCACCACCTACAGGGTTCAACTATGGCTACACCTTC
J gene: TRBJ1-2
clone size: -
V gene: TRBV18
D gene: -

CDR3 protein: CAIKDRGYEQYF
CDR3 DNA: TGTGCCATCAAGGACAGGGGATACGAGCAGTACTTC
J gene: TRBJ2-7
clone size: -
V gene: TRBV10-3
D gene: TRBD1

CDR3 protein: CASSSEKLFF
CDR3 DNA: TGTGCCAGCAGCTCCGAAAAACTGTTTTTT
J gene: TRBJ1-4
clone size: few
V gene: TRBV28
D gene: -

CDR3 protein: CASRAGGSSYNEQFF
CDR3 DNA: TGTGCCAGCAGGGCGGGGGGGAGCTCCTACAATGAGCAGTTCTTC
J gene: TRBJ2-1
clone size: few
V gene: TRBV2
D gene: TRBD2

CDR3 protein: CASSLGVRDTQYF
CDR3 DNA: TGTGCCAGCAGCTTAGGGGTCCGAGATACGCAGTATTTT
J gene: TRBJ2-3
clone size: -
V gene: TRBV11-2
D gene: -

CDR3 protein: CAISERGPNEQYF
CDR3 DNA: TGTGCCATCAGTGAACGGGGACCCAACGAGCAGTACTTC
J gene: TRBJ2-7
clone size: -
V gene: TRBV10-3
D gene: -

CDR3 protein: CASSHWTDDTQYF
CDR3 DNA: TGCGCCAGCAGCCATTGGACAGATGATACGCAGTATTTT
J gene: TRBJ2-3
clone size: -
V gene: TRBV4-1
D gene: -

CDR3 protein: CSAKISRYSNQPQHF
CDR3 DNA: TGCAGTGCTAAAATTTCCCGATATAGCAATCAGCCCCAGCATTTT
J gene: TRBJ1-5
clone size: few
V gene: TRBV20-1
D gene: -

CDR3 protein: CASSLMDLYGYTF
CDR3 DNA: TGTGCCAGCAGCTTAATGGATTTGTATGGCTACACCTTC
J gene: TRBJ1-2
clone size: -
V gene: TRBV7-2
D gene: -

CDR3 protein: CASEGDRLNEKLFF
CDR3 DNA: TGTGCCAGCGAGGGGGACAGGCTTAATGAAAAACTGTTTTTT
J gene: TRBJ1-4
clone size: -
V gene: TRBV2
D gene: TRBD1

CDR3 protein: CSGNGLETQYF
CDR3 DNA: TGCAGCGGCAATGGGTTGGAGACCCAGTACTTC
J gene: TRBJ2-5
clone size: -
V gene: TRBV29-1
D gene: -

CDR3 protein: CAWSPRPPDGYTF
CDR3 DNA: TGTGCCTGGAGTCCCCGGCCTCCGGATGGCTACACCTTC
J gene: TRBJ1-2
clone size: -
V gene: TRBV30
D gene: -

CDR3 protein: CASSQDLGTGELFF
CDR3 DNA: TGTGCCAGCAGCCAAGATCTAGGGACCGGGGAGCTGTTTTTT
J gene: TRBJ2-2
clone size: -
V gene: TRBV3-1
D gene: -

CDR3 protein: CASSTGMEIGETQYF
CDR3 DNA: TGTGCCAGCTCGACAGGGATGGAGATCGGGGAGACCCAGTACTTC
J gene: TRBJ2-5
clone size: -
V gene: TRBV6-1
D gene: TRBD1

CDR3 protein: CASSWGDRPGETQYF
CDR3 DNA: TGCGCCAGCAGCTGGGGGGACAGACCTGGGGAGACCCAGTACTTC
J gene: TRBJ2-5
clone size: few
V gene: TRBV5-1
D gene: -

CDR3 protein: CASSLAPQGYYGYTF
CDR3 DNA: TGTGCCAGCAGCTTAGCTCCCCAGGGGTACTATGGCTACACCTTC
J gene: TRBJ1-2
clone size: few
V gene: TRBV7-6
D gene: -

CDR3 protein: CASSESGTGWSLSGNTIYF
CDR3 DNA: TGCGCCAGCAGTGAGTCGGGAACAGGCTGGAGCCTCTCTGGAAACACCATATATTTT
J gene: TRBJ1-3
clone size: -
V gene: TRBV10-2
D gene: -

CDR3 protein: CASSYLPLTGGVYEQYF
CDR3 DNA: TGTGCCAGCAGTTACCTACCCCTGACAGGGGGAGTGTACGAGCAGTACTTC
J gene: TRBJ2-7
clone size: -
V gene: TRBV6-2/TRBV6-3
D gene: TRBD1

CDR3 protein: CASSDVSSDMNTEAFF
CDR3 DNA: TGTGCCAGCAGTGATGTGTCTAGCGACATGAACACTGAAGCTTTCTTT
J gene: TRBJ1-1
clone size: few
V gene: TRBV25-1
D gene: -

CDR3 protein: CASSLTDGLTQYF
CDR3 DNA: TGTGCCAGCAGTTTAACAGACGGTCTGACCCAGTACTTC
J gene: TRBJ2-5
clone size: few
V gene: TRBV27
D gene: -

CDR3 protein: CASSLEGTSGEQFF
CDR3 DNA: TGTGCCAGCAGCTTAGAGGGGACCTCCGGCGAGCAGTTCTTC
J gene: TRBJ2-1
clone size: -
V gene: TRBV7-9
D gene: -

CDR3 protein: CAIGLRSDGTDTQYF
CDR3 DNA: TGTGCCATCGGTCTACGGTCCGATGGCACAGATACGCAGTATTTT
J gene: TRBJ2-3
clone size: few
V gene: TRBV10-3
D gene: -

CDR3 protein: CAISESGAGSSQPQHF
CDR3 DNA: TGTGCCATCAGTGAGTCTGGGGCTGGCAGTTCGCAGCCCCAGCATTTT
J gene: TRBJ1-5
clone size: few
V gene: TRBV10-3
D gene: -

CDR3 protein: CASSLWEAGRGWSYEQYF
CDR3 DNA: TGTGCCAGCAGCCTCTGGGAGGCAGGCCGAGGGTGGTCCTACGAGCAGTACTTC
J gene: TRBJ2-7
clone size: few
V gene: TRBV7-9
D gene: -

CDR3 protein: CASSLNNQAQETQYF
CDR3 DNA: TGCGCCAGCAGCTTGAACAACCAGGCCCAAGAGACCCAGTACTTC
J gene: TRBJ2-5
clone size: -
V gene: TRBV5-1
D gene: -

CDR3 protein: CASSRGLLETQYF
CDR3 DNA: TGTGCCAGCAGCCGGGGTTTACTGGAGACCCAGTACTTC
J gene: TRBJ2-5
clone size: -
V gene: TRBV14
D gene: -

CDR3 protein: CSVMSWEETQYF
CDR3 DNA: TGCAGCGTTATGAGTTGGGAAGAGACCCAGTACTTC
J gene: TRBJ2-5
clone size: -
V gene: TRBV29-1
D gene: -

CDR3 protein: CASGLQDGSSSYNEQFF
CDR3 DNA: TGTGCCAGCGGTTTACAGGACGGCTCTAGCTCCTACAATGAGCAGTTCTTC
J gene: TRBJ2-1
clone size: -
V gene: TRBV12-3/TRBV12-4
D gene: -

CDR3 protein: CASSATGGLNQPQHF
CDR3 DNA: TGCGCCAGCAGCGCTACAGGGGGCTTAAATCAGCCCCAGCATTTT
J gene: TRBJ1-5
clone size: -
V gene: TRBV5-1
D gene: TRBD1

CDR3 protein: CASSLAVTPQETQYF
CDR3 DNA: TGTGCCAGCAGCTTAGCGGTGACGCCTCAAGAGACCCAGTACTTC
J gene: TRBJ2-5
clone size: -
V gene: TRBV7-9
D gene: -

CDR3 protein: CASSLRGHNEQFF
CDR3 DNA: TGTGCCAGCAGCTTGAGGGGGCACAATGAGCAGTTCTTC
J gene: TRBJ2-1
clone size: -
V gene: TRBV5-6
D gene: TRBD1

CDR3 protein: CSVVEGNQEAQYF
CDR3 DNA: TGCAGCGTTGTAGAAGGGAACCAAGAGGCCCAGTACTTC
J gene: TRBJ2-5
clone size: few
V gene: TRBV29-1
D gene: -

CDR3 protein: CSGAHGGGTEAFF
CDR3 DNA: TGCAGCGGCGCCCATGGGGGCGGAACTGAAGCTTTCTTT
J gene: TRBJ1-1
clone size: few
V gene: TRBV29-1
D gene: -

CDR3 protein: CASSIGGSQETQYF
CDR3 DNA: TGTGCCAGTAGTATAGGAGGGAGCCAAGAGACCCAGTACTTC
J gene: TRBJ2-5
clone size: many
V gene: TRBV19
D gene: -

CDR3 protein: CASSFAQDQPQHF
CDR3 DNA: TGTGCCAGCAGCTTCGCACAGGATCAGCCCCAGCATTTT
J gene: TRBJ1-5
clone size: few
V gene: TRBV7-9
D gene: -

CDR3 protein: CASQTPSSGGIGELFF
CDR3 DNA: TGTGCCAGCCAAACCCCTTCTAGCGGGGGGATCGGGGAGCTGTTTTTT
J gene: TRBJ2-2
clone size: few
V gene: TRBV28
D gene: TRBD2

CDR3 protein: CASSASTRTSAYNEQFF
CDR3 DNA: TGCGCCAGCAGCGCCTCCACGCGGACTAGCGCCTACAATGAGCAGTTCTTC
J gene: TRBJ2-1
clone size: few
V gene: TRBV5-1
D gene: TRBD2

CDR3 protein: CASKIQAYYGYTF
CDR3 DNA: TGTGCCAGCAAAATACAGGCTTACTATGGCTACACCTTC
J gene: TRBJ1-2
clone size: few
V gene: TRBV6-6
D gene: -

CDR3 protein: CASSQLVENIQYF
CDR3 DNA: TGCGCCAGCAGCCAACTCGTGGAGAACATTCAGTACTTC
J gene: TRBJ2-4
clone size: few
V gene: TRBV4-1
D gene: -

CDR3 protein: CSASRLYNQPQHF
CDR3 DNA: TGCAGTGCTAGCCGGCTGTACAATCAGCCCCAGCACTTT
J gene: TRBJ1-5
clone size: -
V gene: TRBV20-1
D gene: -